This T cell receptor beta chain was identified in a study of blood T cell repertoires in COVID-19. At the level of the study: Samples taken during acute and convalescent COVID-19 were collected in the United States, Italy and Spain. PBMCs, B-cell-depleted T cells, or T cells provided the cDNA or gDNA that made up the material.

The germline V gene encodes CDR1 SGHNT and CDR2 YYREEE (reference sequence). This CDR3 contains 14 residues. The V end was cut by 4 bases, the J end by 5 bases, with 16 bases between. Original data processing: Estimation of nucleated cell counts relied on the amplification of reference gene primers. The protocol was immunoSEQ multiplex PCR, while the TCRdb copy is restricted to in-frame clones and leaves out a portion. For V, J and clone size, that table is used; D and trimming come from the DNA. The data show roughly 220,000 clones, 84% seen once. The chain links TRBV5-4 to TRBJ2-7; D possibly corresponds to TRBD1 (6 bases). Sequenced material: peripheral blood. The receptor was derived from a woman aged 40 to 49 who had recovered from COVID-19. The CDR3 nucleotides are TGTGCCAGCAGCGACCCGAGACAGGACAACGAGCAGTACTTC. Residues: CASSDPRQDNEQYF.